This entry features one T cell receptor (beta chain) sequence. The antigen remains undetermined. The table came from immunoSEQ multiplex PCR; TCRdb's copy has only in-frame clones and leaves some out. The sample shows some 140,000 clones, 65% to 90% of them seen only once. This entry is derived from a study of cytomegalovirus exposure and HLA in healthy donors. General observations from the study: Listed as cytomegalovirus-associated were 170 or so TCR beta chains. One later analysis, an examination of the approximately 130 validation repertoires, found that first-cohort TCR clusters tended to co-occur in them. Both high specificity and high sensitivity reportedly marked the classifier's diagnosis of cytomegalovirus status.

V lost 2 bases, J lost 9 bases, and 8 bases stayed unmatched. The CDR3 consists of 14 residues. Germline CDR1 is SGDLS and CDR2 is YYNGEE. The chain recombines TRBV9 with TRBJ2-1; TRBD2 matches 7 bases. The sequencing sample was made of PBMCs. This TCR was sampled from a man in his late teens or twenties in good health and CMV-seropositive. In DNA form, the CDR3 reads TGTGCCAGCAGCGTCGGACTAGTGGGTTCTGAGCAGTTCTTC. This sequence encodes CASSVGLVGSEQFF. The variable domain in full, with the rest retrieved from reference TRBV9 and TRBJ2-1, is DSGVTQTPKHLITATGQRVTLRCSPRSGDLSVYWYQQSLDQGLQFLIQYYNGEERAKGNILERFSAQQFPDLHSELNLSSLELGDSALYFCASSVGLVGSEQFFGPGTRLTVL.